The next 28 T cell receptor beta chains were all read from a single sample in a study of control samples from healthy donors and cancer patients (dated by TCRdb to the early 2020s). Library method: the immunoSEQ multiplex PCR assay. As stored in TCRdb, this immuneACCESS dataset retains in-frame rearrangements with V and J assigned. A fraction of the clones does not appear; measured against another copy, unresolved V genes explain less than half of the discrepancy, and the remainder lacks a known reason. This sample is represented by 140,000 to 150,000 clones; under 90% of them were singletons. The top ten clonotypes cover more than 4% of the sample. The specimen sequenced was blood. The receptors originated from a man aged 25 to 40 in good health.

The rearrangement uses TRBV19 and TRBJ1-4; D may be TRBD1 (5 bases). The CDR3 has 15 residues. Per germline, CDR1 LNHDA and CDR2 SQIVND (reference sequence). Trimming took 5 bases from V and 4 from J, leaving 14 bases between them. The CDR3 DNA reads TGTGCCAGTAGTCCCGGAAGGGGAGTTAATGAAAAACTGTTTTTT. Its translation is CASSPGRGVNEKLFF. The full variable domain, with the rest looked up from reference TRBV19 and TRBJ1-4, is DGGITQSPKYLFRKEGQNVTLSCEQNLNHDAMYWYRQDPGQGLRLIYYSQIVNDFQKGDIAEGYSVSREKKESFPLTVTSAQKNPTAFYLCASSPGRGVNEKLFFGSGTQLSVL.

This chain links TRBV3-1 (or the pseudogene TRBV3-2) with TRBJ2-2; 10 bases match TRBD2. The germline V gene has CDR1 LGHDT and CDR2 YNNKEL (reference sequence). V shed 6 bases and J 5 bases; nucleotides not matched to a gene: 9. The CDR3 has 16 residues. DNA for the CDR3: TGTGCCAGCAGACTGAGCGGGAGGGCCTGGACCGGGGAGCTGTTTTTT. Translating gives CASRLSGRAWTGELFF.

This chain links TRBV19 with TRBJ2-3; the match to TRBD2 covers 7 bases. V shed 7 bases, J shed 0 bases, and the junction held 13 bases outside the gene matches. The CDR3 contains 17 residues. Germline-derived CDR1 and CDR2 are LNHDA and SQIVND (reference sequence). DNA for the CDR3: TGTGCCAGTATAGGGCCGCTCGCGGGAGCTAGCACAGATACGCAGTATTTT. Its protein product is CASIGPLAGASTDTQYF.

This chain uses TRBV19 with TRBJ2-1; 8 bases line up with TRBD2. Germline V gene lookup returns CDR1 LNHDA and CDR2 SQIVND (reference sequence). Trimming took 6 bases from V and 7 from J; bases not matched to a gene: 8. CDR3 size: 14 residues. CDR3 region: CASSAGLVFNEQFF. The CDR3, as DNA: TGTGCCAGTAGCGCGGGACTAGTTTTTAATGAGCAGTTCTTC.

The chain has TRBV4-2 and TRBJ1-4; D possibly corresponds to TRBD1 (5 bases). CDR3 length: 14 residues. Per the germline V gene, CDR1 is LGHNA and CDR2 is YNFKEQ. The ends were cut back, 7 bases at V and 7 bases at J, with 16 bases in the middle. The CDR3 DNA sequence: TGTGCCAGCAATTCGGTGGCAGGGAGTGAAAAACTGTTTTTT. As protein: CASNSVAGSEKLFF.

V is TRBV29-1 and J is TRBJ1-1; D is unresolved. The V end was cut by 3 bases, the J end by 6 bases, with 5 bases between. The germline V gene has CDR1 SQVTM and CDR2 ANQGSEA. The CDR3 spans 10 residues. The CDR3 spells CSVDGPEAFF. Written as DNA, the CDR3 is TGCAGCGTTGATGGGCCTGAAGCTTTCTTT.

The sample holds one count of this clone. The CDR3 DNA sequence: TGCGCCAGCAGCTTGGCAACTGAAGCTTTCTTT. Its translation: CASSLATEAFF. This chain links TRBV5-1 with TRBJ1-1; D is ambiguous. From germline, CDR1 is SGHRS and CDR2 YFSETQ. Trimming pared 0 bases from V and 5 bases from J, leaving 2 bases between. This CDR3 is 11 amino acids long.

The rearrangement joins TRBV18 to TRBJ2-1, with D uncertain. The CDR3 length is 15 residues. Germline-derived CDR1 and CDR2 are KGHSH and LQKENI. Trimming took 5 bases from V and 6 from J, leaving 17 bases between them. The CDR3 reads CASSSSENSRNEQFF. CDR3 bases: TGTGCCAGCTCATCGTCCGAAAATTCGCGCAATGAGCAGTTCTTC.

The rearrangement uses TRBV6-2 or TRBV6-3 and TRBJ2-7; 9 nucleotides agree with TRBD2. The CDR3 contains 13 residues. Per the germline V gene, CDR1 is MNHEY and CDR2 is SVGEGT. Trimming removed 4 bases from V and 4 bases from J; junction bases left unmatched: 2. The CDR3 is CASSFGLAYEQYF. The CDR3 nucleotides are TGTGCCAGCAGTTTCGGACTAGCGTACGAGCAGTACTTC.

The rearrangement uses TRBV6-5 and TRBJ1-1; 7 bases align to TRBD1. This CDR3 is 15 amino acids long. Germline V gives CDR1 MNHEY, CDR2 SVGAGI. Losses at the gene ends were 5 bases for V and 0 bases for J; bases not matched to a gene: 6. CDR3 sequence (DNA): TGTGCCAGCAGTAAACCGACAGGGCTGAACACTGAAGCTTTCTTT. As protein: CASSKPTGLNTEAFF.

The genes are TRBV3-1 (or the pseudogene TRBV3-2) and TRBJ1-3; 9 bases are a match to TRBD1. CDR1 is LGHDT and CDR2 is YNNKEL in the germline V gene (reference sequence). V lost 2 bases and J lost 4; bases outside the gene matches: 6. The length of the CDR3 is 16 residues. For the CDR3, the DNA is TGTGCCAGCAGCCAACGTCTAGGACAGGGGGGAAACACCATATATTTT. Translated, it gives CASSQRLGQGGNTIYF.

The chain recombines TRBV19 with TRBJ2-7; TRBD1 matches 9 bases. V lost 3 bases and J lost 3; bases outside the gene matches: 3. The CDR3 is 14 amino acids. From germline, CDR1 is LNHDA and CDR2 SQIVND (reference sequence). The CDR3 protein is CASSMGTGLYEQYF. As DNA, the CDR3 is TGTGCCAGTAGTATGGGGACAGGGCTCTACGAGCAGTACTTC.

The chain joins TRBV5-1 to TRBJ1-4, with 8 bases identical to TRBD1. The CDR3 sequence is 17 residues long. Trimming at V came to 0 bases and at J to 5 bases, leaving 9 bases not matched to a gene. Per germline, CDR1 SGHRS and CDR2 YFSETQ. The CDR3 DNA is TGCGCCAGCAGCTTGGACGATTTCCGGACAGGGAATGAAAAACTGTTTTTT. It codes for CASSLDDFRTGNEKLFF.

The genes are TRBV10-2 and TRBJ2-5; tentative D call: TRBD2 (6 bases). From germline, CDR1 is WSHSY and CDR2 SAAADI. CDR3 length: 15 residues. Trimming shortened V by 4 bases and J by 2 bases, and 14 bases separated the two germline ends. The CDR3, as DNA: TGCGCCAGCAGTGGAAGACTAGTAGGGCAAGAGACCCAGTACTTC. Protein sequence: CASSGRLVGQETQYF.

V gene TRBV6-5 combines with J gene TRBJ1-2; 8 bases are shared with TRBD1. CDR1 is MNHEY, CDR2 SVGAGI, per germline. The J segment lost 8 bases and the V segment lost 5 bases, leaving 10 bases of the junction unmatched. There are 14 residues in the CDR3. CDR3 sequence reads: CASSPQGGGGGYTF. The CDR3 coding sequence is TGTGCCAGCAGTCCACAGGGGGGAGGCGGCGGCTACACCTTC.

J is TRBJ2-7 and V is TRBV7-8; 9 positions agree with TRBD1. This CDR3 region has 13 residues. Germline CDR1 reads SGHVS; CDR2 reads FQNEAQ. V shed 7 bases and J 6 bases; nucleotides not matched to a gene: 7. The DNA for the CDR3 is TGTGCCAGCACTACGGACAGGGGAGGCGAGCAGTACTTC. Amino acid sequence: CASTTDRGGEQYF.

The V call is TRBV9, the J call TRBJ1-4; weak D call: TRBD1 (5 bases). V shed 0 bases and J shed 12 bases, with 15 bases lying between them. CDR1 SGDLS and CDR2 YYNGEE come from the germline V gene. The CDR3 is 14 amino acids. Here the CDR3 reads CASSVGPTGEELFF. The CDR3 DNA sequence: TGTGCCAGCAGCGTAGGGCCTACGGGGGAGGAACTGTTTTTT. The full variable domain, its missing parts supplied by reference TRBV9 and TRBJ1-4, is DSGVTQTPKHLITATGQRVTLRCSPRSGDLSVYWYQQSLDQGLQFLIQYYNGEERAKGNILERFSAQQFPDLHSELNLSSLELGDSALYFCASSVGPTGEELFFGSGTQLSVL.

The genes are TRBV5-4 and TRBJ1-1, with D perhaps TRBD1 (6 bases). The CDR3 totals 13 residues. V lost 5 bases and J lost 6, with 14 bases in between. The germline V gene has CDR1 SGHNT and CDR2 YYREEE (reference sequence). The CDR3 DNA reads TGTGCCAGCAGTTTACAGGGCCGCGCTGAAGCTTTCTTT. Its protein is CASSLQGRAEAFF.

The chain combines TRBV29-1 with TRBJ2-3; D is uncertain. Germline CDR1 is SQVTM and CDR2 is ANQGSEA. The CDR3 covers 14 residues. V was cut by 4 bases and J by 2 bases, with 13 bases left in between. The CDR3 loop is CSVALGSVTDTQYF. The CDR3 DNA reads TGCAGCGTTGCACTGGGTTCTGTCACAGATACGCAGTATTTT.

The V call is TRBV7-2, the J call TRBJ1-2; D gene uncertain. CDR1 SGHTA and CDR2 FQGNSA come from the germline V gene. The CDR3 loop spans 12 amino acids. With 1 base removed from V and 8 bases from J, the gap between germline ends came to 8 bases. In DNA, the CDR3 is TGTGCCAGCAGCTTAGAATCGGTCGGCTACACCTTC. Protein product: CASSLESVGYTF. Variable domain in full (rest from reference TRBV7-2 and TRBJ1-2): GAGVSQSPSNKVTEKGKDVELRCDPISGHTALYWYRQSLGQGLEFLIYFQGNSAPDKSGLPSDRFSAERTGGSVSTLTIQRTQQEDSAVYLCASSLESVGYTFGSGTRLTVV.

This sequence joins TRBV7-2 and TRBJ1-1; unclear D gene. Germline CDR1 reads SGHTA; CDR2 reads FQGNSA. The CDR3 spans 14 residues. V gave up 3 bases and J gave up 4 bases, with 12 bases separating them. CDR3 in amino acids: CASSFLAAGTEAFF. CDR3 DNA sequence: TGTGCCAGCAGCTTTCTCGCGGCGGGCACTGAAGCTTTCTTT.

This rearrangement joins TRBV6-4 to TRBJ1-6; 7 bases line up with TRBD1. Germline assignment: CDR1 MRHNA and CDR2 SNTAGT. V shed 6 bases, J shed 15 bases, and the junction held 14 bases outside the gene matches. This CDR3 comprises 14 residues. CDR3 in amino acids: CASSTDRASGDLHF. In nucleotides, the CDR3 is TGTGCCAGCAGCACTGACAGGGCCTCCGGAGACCTCCACTTT.

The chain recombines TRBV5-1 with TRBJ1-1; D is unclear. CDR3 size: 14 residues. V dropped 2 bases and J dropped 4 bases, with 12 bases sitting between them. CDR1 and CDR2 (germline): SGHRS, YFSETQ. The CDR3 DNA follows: TGCGCCAGCAGCTTAGGGCCGCGGGGCACTGAAGCTTTCTTT. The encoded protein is CASSLGPRGTEAFF.

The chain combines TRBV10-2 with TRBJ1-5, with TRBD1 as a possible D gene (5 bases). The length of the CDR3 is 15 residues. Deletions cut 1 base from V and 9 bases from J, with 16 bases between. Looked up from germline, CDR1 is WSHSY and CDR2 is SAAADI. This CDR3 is CASSELAMDIWPQHF. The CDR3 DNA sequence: TGCGCCAGCAGTGAGTTGGCTATGGACATTTGGCCCCAGCATTTT.

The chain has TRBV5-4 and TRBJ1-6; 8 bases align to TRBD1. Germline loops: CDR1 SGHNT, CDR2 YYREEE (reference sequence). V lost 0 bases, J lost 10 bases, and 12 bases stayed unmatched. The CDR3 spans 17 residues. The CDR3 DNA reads TGTGCCAGCAGCTTGGGGGGCGGCCAGGGGGCTAACTCACCCCTCCACTTT. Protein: CASSLGGGQGANSPLHF.

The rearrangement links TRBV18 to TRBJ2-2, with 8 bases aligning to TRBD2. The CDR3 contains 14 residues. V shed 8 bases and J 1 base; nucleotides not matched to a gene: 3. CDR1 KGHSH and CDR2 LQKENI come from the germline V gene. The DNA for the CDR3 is TGTGCCAGCCTTAGCGGGATGAACACCGGGGAGCTGTTTTTT. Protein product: CASLSGMNTGELFF.

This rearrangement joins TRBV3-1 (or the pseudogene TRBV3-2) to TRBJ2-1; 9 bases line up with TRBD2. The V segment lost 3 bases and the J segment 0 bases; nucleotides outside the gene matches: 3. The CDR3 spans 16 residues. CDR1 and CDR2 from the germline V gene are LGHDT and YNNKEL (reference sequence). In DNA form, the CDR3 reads TGTGCCAGCAGCCAGGTTAGCGGGAGCTCCTACAATGAGCAGTTCTTC. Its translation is CASSQVSGSSYNEQFF.

CDR3 loop: CASSSSLGNTIYF. For the CDR3, the DNA is TGTGCCAGCAGTTCTTCCCTAGGGAACACCATATATTTT. The rearrangement joins TRBV12-3 or TRBV12-4 to TRBJ1-3; no clear D gene. There are 13 residues in the CDR3. V lost 4 bases to trimming and J lost 7 bases, with 11 bases between them.